Described below is a single T cell receptor beta chain sequence and its context. The antigen is unknown. This entry comes from a study of siplizumab effects on memory and regulatory T cells. The J segment lost 5 bases and the V segment lost 4 bases, leaving 2 bases of the junction unmatched. CDR1 is ENHRY, CDR2 SYGVKD, per germline. This CDR3 spans 14 amino acids. TCRdb's copy holds only in-frame clones and misses some; the assay was immunoSEQ multiplex PCR. The sample consists of about 82,000 clones, about nine tenths of them appearing once. Whole-study results and caveats: Naive T cells were seen as more diverse than memory cells and as major alloresponse contributors. Roughly 75-95% of proliferating CD4+ or CD8+ clones lacked an assignable naive or memory phenotype.

The chain uses TRBV10-3 and TRBJ1-4; 9 bases are a match to TRBD1. Specimen: Tregs sorted from blood. The sequence was obtained from a human donor in good health. The DNA for the CDR3 is TGTGCCATCAGTGCCGGGACAGGGAATGAAAAACTGTTTTTT. This gives the protein CAISAGTGNEKLFF.